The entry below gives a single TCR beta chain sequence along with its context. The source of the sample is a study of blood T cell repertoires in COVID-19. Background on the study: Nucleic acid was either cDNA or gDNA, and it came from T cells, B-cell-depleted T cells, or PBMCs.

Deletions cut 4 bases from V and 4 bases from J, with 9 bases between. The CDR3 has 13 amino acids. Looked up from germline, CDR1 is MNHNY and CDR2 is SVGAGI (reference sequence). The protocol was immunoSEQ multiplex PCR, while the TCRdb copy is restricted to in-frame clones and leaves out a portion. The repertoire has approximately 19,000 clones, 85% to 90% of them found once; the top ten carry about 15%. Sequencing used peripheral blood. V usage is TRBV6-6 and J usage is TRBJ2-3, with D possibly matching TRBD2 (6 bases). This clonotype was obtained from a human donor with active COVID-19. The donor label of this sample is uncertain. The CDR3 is CASSWGVADTQYF. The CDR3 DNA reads TGTGCCAGCAGTTGGGGGGTGGCAGATACGCAGTATTTT.